This T cell receptor (beta chain) appears in the sequencing data of a study of Graves' ophthalmopathy and Graves' hyperthyroidism. In the study overall: Before any treatment was given, at initial diagnosis, peripheral blood was collected.

No donor had other autoimmune disease, uncontrolled infection, pregnancy or lactation. The authors used Ficoll-Paque density gradient centrifugation to separate PBMCs. The input was roughly 10 ml of fresh peripheral blood. This clonotype was picked up many times. The antigen is not known. Amplification targeted the TCR beta CDR3 regions, with RNA transcripts as the source material. A first-round RT-PCR used HTBI primers, followed by a second-round multiplex PCR. TCRdb re-called the multiplex PCR reads through MiXCR, storing one row per CDR3 protein. Counted here are some 210,000 distinct CDR3 sequences, over 25% occurring once; the ten biggest clones make up 8.5% to 9.5%. V was shortened by 5 bases and J by 6 bases, with 11 bases between the two germline ends. CDR3 size: 11 residues. The germline V gene encodes CDR1 SQVTM and CDR2 ANQGSEA. Findings and caveats of the study: In blood appeared most of the expanded thyroid clonotypes whose frequency exceeded 0.001.

Input material: peripheral blood. This clonotype was obtained from a man in his forties or fifties with Graves' ophthalmopathy. V usage is TRBV29-1 and J usage is TRBJ2-7; D gene uncertain. In DNA form, the CDR3 reads TGCAGCGTTCGGGCCGGTTTCGAGCAGTACTTC. This sequence encodes CSVRAGFEQYF.